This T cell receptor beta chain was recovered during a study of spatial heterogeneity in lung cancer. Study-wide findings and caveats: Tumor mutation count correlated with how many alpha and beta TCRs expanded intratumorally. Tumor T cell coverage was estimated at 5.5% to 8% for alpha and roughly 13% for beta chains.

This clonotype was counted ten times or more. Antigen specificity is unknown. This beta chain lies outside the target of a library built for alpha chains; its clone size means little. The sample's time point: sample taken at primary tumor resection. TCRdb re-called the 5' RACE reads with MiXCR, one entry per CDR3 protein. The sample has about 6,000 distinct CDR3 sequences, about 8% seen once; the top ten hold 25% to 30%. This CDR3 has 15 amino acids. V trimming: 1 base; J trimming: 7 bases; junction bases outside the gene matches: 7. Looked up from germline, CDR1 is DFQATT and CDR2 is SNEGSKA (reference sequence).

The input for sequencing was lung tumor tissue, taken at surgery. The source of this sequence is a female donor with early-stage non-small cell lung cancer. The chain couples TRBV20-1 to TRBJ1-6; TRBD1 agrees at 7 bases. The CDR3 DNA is TGCAGTGCTAGAGTCAGGGGGTCGAGCAATTCACCCCTCCACTTT. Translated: CSARVRGSSNSPLHF.